Presented here are 9 T cell receptor beta chains from one specimen sequenced in a study of identifying expanded T cells in peripheral blood. TCRdb's table, derived via immunoSEQ multiplex PCR, lists solely in-frame clones and lacks some. This repertoire shows approximately 130,000 clones, around 84% found once; its top ten account for approximately 3%. Input material: blood. The receptors were sampled from a person aged 18-69 years in good health.

This clone was seen only once. The chain links TRBV30 to TRBJ2-1, with TRBD2 matching 9 bases. The CDR3 consists of 14 residues. Germline V CDR1 and CDR2: GTSNPN, SVGIG (reference sequence). The ends lost 5 bases at V and 9 bases at J; junction bases unmatched: 11. The CDR3 sequence: CAWEGTSLRGEQFF. The CDR3 DNA reads TGTGCCTGGGAAGGGACTAGCCTAAGGGGTGAGCAGTTCTTC. The variable domain in full, with the rest retrieved from reference TRBV30 and TRBJ2-1, is SQTIHQWPATLVQPVGSPLSLECTVEGTSNPNLYWYRQAAGRGLQLLFYSVGIGQISSEVPQNLSASRPQDRQFILSSKKLLLSDSGFYLCAWEGTSLRGEQFFGPGTRLTVL.

The chain recombines TRBV6-5 with TRBJ1-2; D uncertain. V was cut by 6 bases and J by 4 bases, with 12 bases left in between. This CDR3 has 13 residues. Germline CDR1 is MNHEY and CDR2 is SVGAGI. The CDR3 region is CASRTDKSYGYTF. In DNA form, the CDR3 reads TGTGCCAGCAGGACCGACAAGAGCTATGGCTACACCTTC.

The rearrangement joins TRBV6-5 to TRBJ1-6; 10 positions match TRBD1. The trim removed 6 bases at V and 10 bases at J, leaving 9 bases unmatched. CDR1 and CDR2 (germline): MNHEY, SVGAGI. CDR3 length: 15 amino acids. The chain's CDR3 is CASSGRQGARSPLHF. CDR3 DNA sequence: TGTGCCAGCAGCGGAAGACAGGGGGCAAGGTCACCCCTCCACTTT.

The genes are TRBV6-5 and TRBJ1-2; D is undetermined. CDR1 MNHEY and CDR2 SVGAGI come from the germline V gene. Trimming took off 9 bases at V and 4 bases at J, with 15 bases between the two ends. There are 13 residues in the CDR3. CDR3 sequence reads: CARPLHEVYGYTF. As DNA, the CDR3 is TGTGCCAGACCCCTACACGAAGTCTATGGCTACACCTTC.

The V gene is TRBV5-1, the J gene TRBJ2-1, with D possibly matching TRBD1 (5 bases). The V gene lost 1 base and the J gene lost 6 bases, with 17 bases spanning the gap. The CDR3 loop spans 16 amino acids. Germline CDR1 is SGHRS and CDR2 is YFSETQ. The CDR3 loop is CASSLPRPETGNEQFF. The CDR3, as DNA: TGCGCCAGCAGCTTGCCACGGCCGGAAACAGGCAATGAGCAGTTCTTC.

CDR3 nucleotide sequence: TGTGCCTCCCGCGGGTTGCTCTCTGGGGCCAACGTCCTGACTTTC. Amino acid sequence: CASRGLLSGANVLTF. V and J are TRBV30 and TRBJ2-6; tentatively, D is TRBD2 (5 bases). Trimming took 7 bases from V and 0 from J, leaving 13 bases between them. The CDR3 runs 15 residues. Germline V CDR1 and CDR2: GTSNPN, SVGIG (reference sequence).

The chain is built from TRBV6-6 and TRBJ2-7; D uncertain. V was cut by 2 bases and J by 4 bases, with 15 bases left in between. The CDR3 is 15 residues long. Germline V gene data show CDR1 as MNHNY and CDR2 as SVGAGI (reference sequence). Here the CDR3 reads CASSYGGVAAYEQYF. CDR3 DNA: TGTGCCAGCAGTTACGGTGGTGTGGCAGCTTACGAGCAGTACTTC.

The V call is TRBV19, the J call TRBJ2-3, with 8 bases aligning to TRBD2. Germline loops: CDR1 LNHDA, CDR2 SQIVND (reference sequence). The V and J ends lost 6 bases and 2 bases, in that order; junction bases with no gene match: 10. The CDR3 has 16 amino acids. CDR3 residues: CASSPRGGLLTDTQYF. CDR3 nucleotide sequence: TGTGCCAGTAGCCCACGGGGGGGCCTTCTCACAGATACGCAGTATTTT.

The chain uses TRBV11-3 and TRBJ2-1; D possibly corresponds to TRBD2 (5 bases). From germline, CDR1 is SGHNT and CDR2 YENEEA. V was shortened by 4 bases and J by 3 bases, with 13 bases between the two germline ends. There are 15 residues in the CDR3. The CDR3 here is CASSSPDSHYNEQFF. For the CDR3, the DNA is TGTGCCAGCAGCTCCCCGGACTCACACTACAATGAGCAGTTCTTC.